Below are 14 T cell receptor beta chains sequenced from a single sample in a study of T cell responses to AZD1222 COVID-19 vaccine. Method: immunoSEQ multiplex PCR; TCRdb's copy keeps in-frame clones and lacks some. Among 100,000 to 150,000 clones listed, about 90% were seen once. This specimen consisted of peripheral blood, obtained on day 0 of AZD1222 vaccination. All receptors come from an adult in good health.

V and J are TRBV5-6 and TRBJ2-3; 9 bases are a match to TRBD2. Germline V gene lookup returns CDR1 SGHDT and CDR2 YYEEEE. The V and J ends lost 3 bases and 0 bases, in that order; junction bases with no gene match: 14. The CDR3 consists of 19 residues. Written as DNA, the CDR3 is TGTGCCAGCAGCTCCGGTTTGCTAGCGGGGTTTACTAGCACAGATACGCAGTATTTT. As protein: CASSSGLLAGFTSTDTQYF.

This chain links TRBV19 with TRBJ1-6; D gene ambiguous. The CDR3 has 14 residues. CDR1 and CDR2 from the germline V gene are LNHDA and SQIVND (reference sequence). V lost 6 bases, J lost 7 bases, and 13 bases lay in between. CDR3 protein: CASRQGIGNSPLHF. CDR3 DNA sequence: TGTGCCAGTAGACAAGGTATAGGGAATTCACCCCTCCACTTT.

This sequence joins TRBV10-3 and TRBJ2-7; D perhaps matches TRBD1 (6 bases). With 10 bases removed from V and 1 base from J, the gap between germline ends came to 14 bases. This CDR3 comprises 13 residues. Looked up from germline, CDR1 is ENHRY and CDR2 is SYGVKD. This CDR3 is CASTGSDSYEQYF. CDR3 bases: TGTGCCAGTACAGGGTCCGATTCCTACGAGCAGTACTTC.

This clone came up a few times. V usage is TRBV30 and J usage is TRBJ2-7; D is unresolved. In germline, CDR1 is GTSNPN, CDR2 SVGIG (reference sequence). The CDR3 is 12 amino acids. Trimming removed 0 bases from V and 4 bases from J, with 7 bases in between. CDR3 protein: CAWSVGSYEQYF. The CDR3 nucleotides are TGTGCCTGGAGTGTGGGGTCTTACGAGCAGTACTTC.

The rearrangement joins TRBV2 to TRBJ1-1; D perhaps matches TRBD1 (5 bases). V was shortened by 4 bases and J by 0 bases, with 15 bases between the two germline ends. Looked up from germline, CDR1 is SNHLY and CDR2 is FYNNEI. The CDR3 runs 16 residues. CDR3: CASSVRGSPMNTEAFF. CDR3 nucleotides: TGTGCCAGCAGTGTTAGGGGCAGCCCAATGAACACTGAAGCTTTCTTT.

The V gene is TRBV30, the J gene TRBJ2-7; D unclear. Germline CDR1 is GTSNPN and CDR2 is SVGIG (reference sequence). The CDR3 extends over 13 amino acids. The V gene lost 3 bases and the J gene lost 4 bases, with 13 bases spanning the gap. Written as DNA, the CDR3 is TGTGCCTGGAGGGCTGGACCTTGGTACGAGCAGTACTTC. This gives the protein CAWRAGPWYEQYF.

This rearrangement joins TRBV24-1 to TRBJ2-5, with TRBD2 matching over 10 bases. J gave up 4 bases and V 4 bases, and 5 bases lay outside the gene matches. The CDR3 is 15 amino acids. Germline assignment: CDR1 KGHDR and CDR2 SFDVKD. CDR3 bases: TGTGCCACCAGTGACCAACCTAGCGGGAGAGAGACCCAGTACTTC. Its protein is CATSDQPSGRETQYF.

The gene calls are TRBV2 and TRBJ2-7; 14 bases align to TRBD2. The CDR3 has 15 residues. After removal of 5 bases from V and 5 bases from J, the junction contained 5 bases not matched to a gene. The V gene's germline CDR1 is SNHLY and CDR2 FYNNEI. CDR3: CASSLGTSGSHEQYF. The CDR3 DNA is TGTGCCAGCAGTCTAGGGACTAGCGGGAGCCACGAGCAGTACTTC.

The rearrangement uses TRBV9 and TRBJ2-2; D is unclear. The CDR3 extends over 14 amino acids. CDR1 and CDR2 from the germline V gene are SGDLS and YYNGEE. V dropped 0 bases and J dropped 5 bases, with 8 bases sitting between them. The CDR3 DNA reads TGTGCCAGCAGCGTAGCGACAAAGACCGGGGAGCTGTTTTTT. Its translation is CASSVATKTGELFF.

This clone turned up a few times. The CDR3 protein is CATSDFKATGELFF. In nucleotides, the CDR3 is TGTGCCACCAGTGATTTTAAGGCGACCGGGGAGCTGTTTTTT. The chain carries TRBV24-1 and TRBJ2-2; unclear D gene. The germline V gene has CDR1 KGHDR and CDR2 SFDVKD. This CDR3 region has 14 residues. The germline V and J ends were trimmed by 1 base and 5 bases, with 7 bases remaining between them.

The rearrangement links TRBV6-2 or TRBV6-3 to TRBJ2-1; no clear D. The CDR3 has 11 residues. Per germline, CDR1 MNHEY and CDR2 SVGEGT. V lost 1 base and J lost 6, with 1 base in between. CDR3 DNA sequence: TGTGCCAGCAGTTACTTCAATGAGCAGTTCTTC. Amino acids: CASSYFNEQFF.

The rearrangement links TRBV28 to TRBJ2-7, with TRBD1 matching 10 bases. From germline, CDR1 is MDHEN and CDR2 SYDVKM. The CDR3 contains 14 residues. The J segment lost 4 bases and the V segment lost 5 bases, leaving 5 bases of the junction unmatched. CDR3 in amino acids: CASSSGQGGYEQYF. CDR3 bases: TGTGCCAGCAGTAGCGGACAGGGGGGTTACGAGCAGTACTTC.

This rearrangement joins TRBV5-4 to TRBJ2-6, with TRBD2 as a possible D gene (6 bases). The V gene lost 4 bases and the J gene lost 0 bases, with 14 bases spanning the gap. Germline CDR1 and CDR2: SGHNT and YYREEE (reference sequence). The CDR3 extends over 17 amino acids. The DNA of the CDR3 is TGTGCCAGCAGCGCCCCTGGAGGGATCTCTGGGGCCAACGTCCTGACTTTC. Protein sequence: CASSAPGGISGANVLTF. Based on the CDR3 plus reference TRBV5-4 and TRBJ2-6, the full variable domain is ETGVTQSPTHLIKTRGQQVTLRCSSQSGHNTVSWYQQALGQGPQFIFQYYREEENGRGNFPPRFSGLQFPNYSSELNVNALELDDSALYLCASSAPGGISGANVLTFGAGSRLTVL.

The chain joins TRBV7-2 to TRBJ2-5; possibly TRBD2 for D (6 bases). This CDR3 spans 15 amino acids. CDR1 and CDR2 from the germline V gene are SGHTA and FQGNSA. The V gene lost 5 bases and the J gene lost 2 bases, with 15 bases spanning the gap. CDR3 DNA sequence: TGTGCCAGCAGCGGGGGGAGAAAAATACAAGAGACCCAGTACTTC. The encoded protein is CASSGGRKIQETQYF.